This record concerns one T cell receptor (beta chain) sequence. Its recognized antigen is unknown. Base qualities are missing; no much larger clone stands one base away. The CDR3 regions of human TCRbeta chains were analyzed by immunosequencing. The authors' analysis ran thus. TCRs in the repertoires were matched against a reference library of SARS-CoV-2-specific TCRs that had been generated with the MIRA antigen-specificity platform. Breadth was defined as the fraction of unique TCRs that were SARS-CoV-2-associated, and depth was defined as the fraction of total T cells that were SARS-CoV-2-associated. Each spike-specific TCR was assigned to its reactive spike region and to a CD4 or CD8 class using the MIRA data. Log10-transformed breadth and depth values were compared by one-way ANOVA with Sidak's multiple comparisons tests. Drawn from immuneACCESS, this table holds only the in-frame rearrangements with V and J called that TCRdb kept. Clones are partly lost; checked studies trace under half to an unresolved V gene and leave the rest unexplained. For V, J and clone size, that table is used; D and trimming come from the DNA. Across this sample there are about 150,000 clones, with 91% seen only once. The ten largest clones represent roughly 5.6% of the sample.

From its cysteine to its phenylalanine, the CDR3 spans 13 amino acids. Of the read, only the CDR3 DNA is kept; its 39 bases are in frame from base 1. According to the germline V gene, CDR1 reads SNHLY and CDR2 reads FYNNEI. Between the V and J ends, shortened by 11 bases and 5 bases respectively, the junction contains 18 bases. What this sample's time point label stands for: baseline before first vaccination. Vaccinee samples were obtained from the UK trials COV001 and COV002, which included a single-blind randomized controlled phase 2/3 trial of AZD1222 (ChAdOx1 nCoV-19) in healthy adults. For TCRbeta chain sequencing, PBMC samples were collected from trial participants at day 0 and at day 28 after the second dose. The entry originates in a study of T cell responses to AZD1222 COVID-19 vaccine (dated by TCRdb to 2020 to 2022). Background on the whole study: AZD1222 recipients with second doses at about 4 weeks or about 12 weeks were pooled, because spike-specific TCR depth and breadth did not differ between schedules. Trial participants were enrolled into age subgroups of 18-55, 56-69 and 70-plus years, which contained around 150, 28 and 57 TCR-sequenced participants, respectively. TCR sequencing covered some 240 trial participants: 200 to 220 given two doses of AZD1222 and about 26 given two doses of MenACWY control vaccine.

Results and caveats for the whole study, not just this receptor: Conclusions about previously exposed vaccinees are limited, since just six or seven AZD1222 recipients were seropositive for SARS-CoV-2 at baseline. Nearly half of unique spike-specific TCRs reportedly recognized epitopes outside regions mutated in the B.1.351 and B.1.1.7 variants. CD4 TCRs associated with the vaccine covered the entire spike protein, and the dominant responses were in regions 160-218 and 743-854. Participants were mostly white British and included more females than males, and it was suggested by the authors that clonal diversity may have been underestimated. After two AZD1222 doses, both the breadth and the depth of spike-specific TCRs were significantly higher than at day 0 and than in MenACWY recipients. The 56-69-year group was small, and its depth increase did not reach significance, likely because of low power. Because no samples from the day 14 peak response were available, repertoires could be characterized only after the peak T cell response.

The V and J genes are TRBV2 and TRBJ2-5, and the D gene may be TRBD2, 6 bases matching. The receptor was isolated from an adult in good health. The starting material was peripheral blood, obtained on day 0 of AZD1222 vaccination. The DNA sequence is TGTGCCCGCGCCCGGGACTCCGGGGAGACCCAGTACTTC. The translation is CARARDSGETQYF.